Listed below are T cell receptor beta chains from one sample, sequenced in a study of cytomegalovirus exposure and HLA in healthy donors. The method was immunoSEQ multiplex PCR; TCRdb's version includes in-frame clones alone and lacks a portion of them. The sample contains roughly 160,000 clones, about two thirds of which appear only once. The sequencing sample was made of PBMCs. Receptors were obtained from a woman aged 25-40 years in good health and CMV-seronegative. Both conserved end residues are part of each CDR3. The D gene is left open where the match is weak. Part of the rows lack a size; the others show once, few, many or a class for expanded clones.

abundance	j_gene	d_gene	v_gene	CDR3aa	CDR3nt
NA	TRBJ2-5	TRBD1	TRBV7-2	CASRDRGGETQYF	TGTGCCAGCAGAGACAGGGGAGGTGAGACCCAGTACTTC
once	TRBJ1-5	NA	TRBV19	CASSLGASNQPQHF	TGTGCCAGTAGTCTGGGGGCTAGCAATCAGCCCCAGCATTTT
NA	TRBJ1-5	TRBD1	TRBV7-2	CASSFGQARNQPQHF	TGTGCCAGCAGTTTCGGACAGGCCAGGAATCAGCCCCAGCATTTT
few	TRBJ2-7	NA	TRBV18	CASSPQGTYEQYF	TGTGCCAGCTCCCCCCAGGGTACTTACGAGCAGTACTTC
NA	TRBJ1-2	NA	TRBV4-1	CASSQERGRGNYGYTF	TGCGCCAGCAGCCAAGAACGAGGGCGAGGGAACTATGGCTACACCTTC
NA	TRBJ2-7	TRBD2	TRBV6-1	CASSLAGGQSYEQYF	TGTGCCAGCAGCCTAGCGGGGGGGCAGTCCTACGAGCAGTACTTC
NA	TRBJ2-1	TRBD2	TRBV4-1	CASSLGGGEQFF	TGCGCCAGCAGCCTGGGGGGGGGTGAGCAGTTCTTC
once	TRBJ1-2	NA	TRBV6-5	CASSYSAGPNGYTF	TGTGCCAGCAGTTACTCGGCAGGGCCCAATGGCTACACCTTC
few	TRBJ1-4	TRBD1	TRBV28	CASSSAYRGTNEKLFF	TGTGCCAGCAGTTCGGCCTACAGGGGAACTAATGAAAAACTGTTTTTT
NA	TRBJ2-1	TRBD2	TRBV4-3	CASSQVRSRGGANEQFF	TGCGCCAGCAGCCAAGTGCGTTCGCGGGGGGGGGCGAATGAGCAGTTCTTC
NA	TRBJ2-2	NA	TRBV9	CASSVTGLNTGELFF	TGTGCCAGCAGCGTCACAGGATTAAACACCGGGGAGCTGTTTTTT